This T cell receptor (beta chain) was sequenced during a study of T-cell memory formation after mild COVID-19. Background on the study: Each donor largely had its own TCR clusters. Study-level findings and limits: Memory cells collected pre-infection included some clones that later responded, suggesting cross-reactive memory joined. Researchers report contracting CD4+ clones mostly in CM and EM, with CD8+ clones in EMRA.

The V end lost 3 bases, the J end lost 0 bases, and 9 bases lay between the germline ends. Germline-derived CDR1 and CDR2 are SQVTM and ANQGSEA. CDR3 length equals 13 residues. 5'RACE with constant-segment primers yielded barcoded, UMI-tagged TCR alpha and TCR beta cDNA libraries. TCRdb used MiXCR to reprocess the 5' RACE reads, holding one entry per CDR3 protein. This sample has fewer than 650,000 distinct CDR3 sequences; 17% occur once, and the top ten carry about 8.1%. This clonotype was picked up a small number of times. Its antigen remains unknown. This chain links TRBV29-1 with TRBJ2-7; perhaps TRBD1 as D (6 bases). This sequence was found in an adult woman who had mild COVID-19 (a few samples of this study predate the infection). Cell type and time point are not known. Input material: PBMCs or a T cell subset sorted from them (not recorded which). CDR3 sequence reads: CSVEDRYSYEQYF. CDR3 nucleotide sequence: TGCAGCGTTGAGGACAGATACTCCTACGAGCAGTACTTC.